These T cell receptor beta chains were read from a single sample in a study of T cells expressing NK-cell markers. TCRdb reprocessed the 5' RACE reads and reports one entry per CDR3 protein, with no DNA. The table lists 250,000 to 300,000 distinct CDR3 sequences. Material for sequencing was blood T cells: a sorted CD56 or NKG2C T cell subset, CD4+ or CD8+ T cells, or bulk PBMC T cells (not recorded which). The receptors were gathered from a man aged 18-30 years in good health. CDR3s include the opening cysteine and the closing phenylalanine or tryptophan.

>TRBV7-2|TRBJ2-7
CASSLNRGVYEQYF
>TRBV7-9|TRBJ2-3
CASSLGLPPDTQYF
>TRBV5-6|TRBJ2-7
CASSLSGRAYDSEQYF
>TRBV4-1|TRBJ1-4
CASSLGTDRRKLFF
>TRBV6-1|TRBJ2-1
CASSPRTSGRSDLYNEQFF
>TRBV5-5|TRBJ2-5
CASSQNRGLETQYF
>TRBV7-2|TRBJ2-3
CASSTRLSTDTQYF
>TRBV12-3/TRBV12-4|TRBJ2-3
CASTLWGDTQYF
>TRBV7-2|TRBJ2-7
CASSFGPGPSYEQYF
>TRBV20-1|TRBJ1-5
CSARVVTGGLRGNQPQHF
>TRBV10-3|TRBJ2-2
CAISVSRASYTGELFF
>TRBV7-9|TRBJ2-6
CASSLVGLARGANVLTF
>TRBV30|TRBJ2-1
CAWSVGGGRLAGSYNEQFF
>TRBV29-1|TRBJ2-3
CSVGSASTDTQYF
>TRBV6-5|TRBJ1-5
CASSYSVKGDQPQHF
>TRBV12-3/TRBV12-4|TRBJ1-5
CASSLLRGLNQPQHF
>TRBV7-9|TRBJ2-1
CASRPRTDSSNEQFF
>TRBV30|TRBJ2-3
CAWTAPEGFQDTQYF
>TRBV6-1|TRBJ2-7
CATGLAGGNLQYF
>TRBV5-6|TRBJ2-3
CASTRSGEDTQYF
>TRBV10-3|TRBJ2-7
CAGGGTEYYEQYF
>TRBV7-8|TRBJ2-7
CASSLVSASGSGEQYF
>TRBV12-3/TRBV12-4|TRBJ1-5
CASSSSAVSRQPQHF
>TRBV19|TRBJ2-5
CASAARPDSQETQYF
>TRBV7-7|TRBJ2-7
CASSLGDGSYEQYF
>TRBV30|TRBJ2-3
CAWSVGAAQYF
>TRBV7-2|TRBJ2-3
CASSYTTHLVTQYF